One and the same sample provided the 15 T cell receptor beta chains below, sequenced in a study of response to subunit inactivated influenza vaccine. TCRdb recomputed calls from the RT-PCR reads with MiXCR, one row per CDR3 protein. The sample carries hundreds of thousands of distinct CDR3 sequences, around 13% recorded once. Source: PBMCs from blood, taken 14 to 15 days before vaccination. These receptors were collected from a man aged 50 to 60 who received an inactivated influenza vaccine.

The table lists this clonotype with many counts. The junction shows a germline mismatch at one end, possibly a read error. The V call is TRBV5-1, the J call TRBJ2-5; D is uncertain. Germline CDR1 and CDR2: SGHRS and YFSETQ. The CDR3 has 11 residues. The CDR3 here is CASSFGETQYF. Written as DNA, the CDR3 is TGTGCCAGCAGTTTTGGAGAGACCCAGTACTTC.

This sequence joins TRBV18 and TRBJ2-2; D is possibly TRBD2 (5 bases). CDR3 length: 17 residues. From germline, CDR1 is KGHSH and CDR2 LQKENI. The V end was cut by 6 bases, the J end by 1 base, with 18 bases between. As DNA, the CDR3 is TGTGCCAGCTCCCACGTTTTCGGGGATGGGAACACCGGGGAGCTGTTTTTT. Its protein product is CASSHVFGDGNTGELFF.

The chain links TRBV7-8 to TRBJ2-1; D might be TRBD2 (5 bases). The germline V and J ends were trimmed by 1 base and 0 bases, with 16 bases remaining between them. The CDR3 is 18 amino acids. Germline V lookup: CDR1 SGHVS, CDR2 FQNEAQ. The CDR3: CASSLEVAQSFSYNEQFF. CDR3 DNA sequence: TGTGCCAGCAGCTTAGAGGTAGCGCAAAGCTTCTCCTACAATGAGCAGTTCTTC.

This rearrangement joins TRBV12-3 or TRBV12-4 to TRBJ2-3; TRBD2 agrees at 9 bases. The V and J ends lost 1 base and 3 bases, in that order; junction bases with no gene match: 5. The length of the CDR3 is 16 residues. DNA of the CDR3: TGTGCCAGCAGTTTAGGACTAGCGGTCGGTACAGATACGCAGTATTTT. Its translation is CASSLGLAVGTDTQYF.

This clonotype turned up a few times. The V and J genes are TRBV19 and TRBJ1-4; D call uncertain. The V and J ends lost 8 bases and 5 bases respectively, with 9 bases between them. CDR1 LNHDA and CDR2 SQIVND come from the germline V gene (reference sequence). The CDR3 totals 12 residues. The CDR3 spells CASGKANEKLFF. The CDR3 DNA reads TGTGCCAGTGGAAAAGCGAATGAAAAACTGTTTTTT. Using reference TRBV19 and TRBJ1-4 for the parts outside the CDR3, the full variable domain is DGGITQSPKYLFRKEGQNVTLSCEQNLNHDAMYWYRQDPGQGLRLIYYSQIVNDFQKGDIAEGYSVSREKKESFPLTVTSAQKNPTAFYLCASGKANEKLFFGSGTQLSVL.

This clonotype came up a few times. V usage is TRBV7-9 and J usage is TRBJ1-5, with D uncertain. The V gene's germline CDR1 is SEHNR and CDR2 FQNEAQ (reference sequence). Trimming stripped 1 base from V and 6 bases from J, with 13 bases between. This CDR3 has 15 residues. CDR3 amino acids: CASSLDLGSGQPQHF. CDR3 DNA sequence: TGTGCCAGCAGCTTAGATTTGGGCAGTGGTCAGCCCCAGCATTTT.

The genes are TRBV20-1 and TRBJ2-1; 8 bases are a match to TRBD2. Germline V gene data show CDR1 as DFQATT and CDR2 as SNEGSKA (reference sequence). The CDR3 is made up of 19 amino acids. V shed 0 bases, J shed 1 base, and the junction held 14 bases outside the gene matches. DNA for the CDR3: TGCAGTGCTAGAGATTTGGGACTAGAGGGAGGCCTGTCCTACAATGAGCAGTTCTTC. It codes for CSARDLGLEGGLSYNEQFF.

This clonotype was detected many times. The rearrangement joins TRBV3-1 to TRBJ1-3; no clear D gene. The CDR3 is 15 amino acids. CDR1 is LGHDT and CDR2 is YNNKEL in the germline V gene (reference sequence). V lost 3 bases, J lost 0 bases, and 9 bases lay in between. CDR3: CASSHSISSGNTIYF. The CDR3, as DNA: TGTGCCAGCAGCCACAGTATTTCCTCTGGAAACACCATATATTTT.

The rearrangement uses TRBV29-1 and TRBJ2-2; D remains unclear. This CDR3 is built from 14 residues. Germline values: CDR1 SQVTM, CDR2 ANQGSEA. V was clipped by 4 bases and J by 0 bases, with 9 bases between them. This CDR3 reads CSVGYSANTGELFF. CDR3 DNA sequence: TGCAGCGTTGGATACAGCGCGAACACCGGGGAGCTGTTTTTT.

There are many counts of this clonotype. The genes are TRBV12-3 or TRBV12-4 and TRBJ2-3, with D tentatively TRBD1 or TRBD2 (5 bases each). V lost 5 bases and J 0 bases, leaving 12 bases between the germline ends. CDR3 size: 15 residues. This CDR3 is CASSPGAGSTDTQYF. CDR3 nucleotides: TGTGCCAGCAGTCCCGGGGCAGGGAGCACAGATACGCAGTATTTT.

The CDR3 region has the DNA TGTGCCATCAGTGGATCCCCCGAGAGGACAGGGGGGAACTACGAGCAGTACTTC. Encoded protein: CAISGSPERTGGNYEQYF. V and J are TRBV10-3 and TRBJ2-7; 10 nucleotides align to TRBD1. Germline CDR1 and CDR2: ENHRY and SYGVKD. The CDR3 sequence is 18 residues long. The V gene end was trimmed by 4 bases and the J gene end by 3 bases; junction bases not matched to a gene: 15.

In regard to this clonotype: A much bigger clone sits one base away, suggesting this may be a read error. The chain carries TRBV9 and TRBJ1-2; D uncertain. The CDR3 runs to 14 residues. Trimming stripped 0 bases from V and 7 bases from J, with 13 bases between. Germline V gene lookup returns CDR1 SGDLS and CDR2 YYNGEE. Written as DNA, the CDR3 is TGTGCCAGCAGCGTAGCACTAGAGTGGGTTGGCTACACCTTC. Translated: CASSVALEWVGYTF.

The gene calls are TRBV28 and TRBJ1-1; perhaps TRBD1 as D (5 bases). This CDR3 region has 15 residues. Germline lookup yields CDR1 MDHEN and CDR2 SYDVKM. V dropped 2 bases and J dropped 4 bases, with 14 bases sitting between them. The CDR3 bases are TGTGCCAGCAGTTTAGGTAGGGGTTCGGGCACTGAAGCTTTCTTT. Translation gives CASSLGRGSGTEAFF.

In this sample, this clonotype turned up a few times. The rearrangement uses TRBV29-1 and TRBJ2-7, with 7 bases matching TRBD1. After removal of 7 bases from V and 3 bases from J, the junction contained 9 bases not matched to a gene. Germline-derived CDR1 and CDR2 are SQVTM and ANQGSEA. This CDR3 spans 13 amino acids. CDR3 in amino acids: CSATTGTDYEQYF. The CDR3 coding sequence is TGCAGCGCTACAACCGGGACAGACTACGAGCAGTACTTC.

The sample holds many counts of this clonotype. The V call is TRBV5-1, the J call TRBJ2-7; D uncertain. V shed 4 bases and J shed 2 bases, with 10 bases lying between them. Germline-derived CDR1 and CDR2 are SGHRS and YFSETQ. This CDR3 comprises 13 residues. CDR3 amino acids: CASSEDETYEQYF. The CDR3 DNA follows: TGCGCCAGCAGCGAGGACGAGACCTACGAGCAGTACTTC. Using reference TRBV5-1 and TRBJ2-7 for the parts outside the CDR3, the full variable domain is KAGVTQTPRYLIKTRGQQVTLSCSPISGHRSVSWYQQTPGQGLQFLFEYFSETQRNKGNFPGRFSGRQFSNSRSEMNVSTLELGDSALYLCASSEDETYEQYFGPGTRLTVT.